This T cell receptor (beta chain) was obtained from a study of blood T cell repertoires in COVID-19. Across the study: PBMCs, B-cell-depleted T cells, or T cells were the source of the cDNA or gDNA that made up the material.

The germline V and J ends were trimmed by 6 bases and 8 bases, with 14 bases remaining between them. Germline lookup yields CDR1 SEHNR and CDR2 FQNEAQ (reference sequence). The CDR3 is made up of 13 amino acids. Produced via immunoSEQ multiplex PCR; TCRdb's table is partial and in-frame only. The data show 130,000 to 150,000 clones, with roughly four fifths seen just once and approximately 9.5% held by the top ten. The rearrangement links TRBV7-9 to TRBJ2-1, with D possibly being TRBD2 (5 bases). The clonotype comes from a woman aged 80 or over in a cohort sampled during active or convalescent COVID-19. Material: peripheral blood. DNA of the CDR3: TGTGCCAGCAGGTATCCGGGGTCGGATGAGCAGTTCTTC. Encoded protein: CASRYPGSDEQFF.